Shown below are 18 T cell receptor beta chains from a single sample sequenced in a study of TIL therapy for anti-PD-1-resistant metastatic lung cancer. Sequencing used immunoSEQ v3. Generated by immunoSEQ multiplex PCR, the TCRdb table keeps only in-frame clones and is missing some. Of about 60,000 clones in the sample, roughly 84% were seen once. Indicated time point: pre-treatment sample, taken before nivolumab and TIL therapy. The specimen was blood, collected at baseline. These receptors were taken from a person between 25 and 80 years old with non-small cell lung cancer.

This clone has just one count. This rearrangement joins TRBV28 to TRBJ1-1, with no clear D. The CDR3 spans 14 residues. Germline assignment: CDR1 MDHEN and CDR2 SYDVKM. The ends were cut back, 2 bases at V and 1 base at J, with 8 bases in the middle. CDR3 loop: CASSLRHPNTEAFF. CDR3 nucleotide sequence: TGTGCCAGCAGTTTAAGACACCCGAACACTGAAGCTTTCTTT.

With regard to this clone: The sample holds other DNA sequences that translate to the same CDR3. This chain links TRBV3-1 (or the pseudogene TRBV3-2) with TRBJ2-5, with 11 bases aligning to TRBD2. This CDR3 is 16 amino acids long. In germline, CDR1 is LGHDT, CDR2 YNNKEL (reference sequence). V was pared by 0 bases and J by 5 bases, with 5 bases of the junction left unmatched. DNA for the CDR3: TGTGCCAGCAGCCAAGATCTGCTAGCGGGAGGCGAGACCCAGTACTTC. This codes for CASSQDLLAGGETQYF.

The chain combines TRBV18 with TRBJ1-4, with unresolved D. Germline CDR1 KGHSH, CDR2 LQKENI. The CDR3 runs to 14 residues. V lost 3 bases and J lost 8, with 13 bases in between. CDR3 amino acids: CASSPKGGREKLFF. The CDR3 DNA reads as TGTGCCAGCTCACCTAAAGGAGGTCGAGAAAAACTGTTTTTT.

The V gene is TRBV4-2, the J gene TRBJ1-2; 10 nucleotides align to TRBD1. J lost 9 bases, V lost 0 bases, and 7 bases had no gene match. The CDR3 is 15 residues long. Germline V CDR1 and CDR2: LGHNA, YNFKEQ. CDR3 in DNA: TGTGCCAGCAGCCAAGAAGACAGGGGGCCCTTTCGCTACACCTTC. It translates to CASSQEDRGPFRYTF.

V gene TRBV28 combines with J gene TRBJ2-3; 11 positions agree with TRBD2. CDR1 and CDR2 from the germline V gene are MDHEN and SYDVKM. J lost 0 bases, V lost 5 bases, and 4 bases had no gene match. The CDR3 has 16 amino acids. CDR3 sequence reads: CASSPRTSGSTDTQYF. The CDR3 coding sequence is TGTGCCAGCAGTCCCCGGACTAGCGGGAGCACAGATACGCAGTATTTT.

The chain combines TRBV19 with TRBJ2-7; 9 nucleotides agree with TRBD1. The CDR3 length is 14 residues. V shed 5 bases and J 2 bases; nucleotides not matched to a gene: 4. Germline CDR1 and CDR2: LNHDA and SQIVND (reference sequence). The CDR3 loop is CASSRTGEAYEQYF. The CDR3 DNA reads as TGTGCCAGTAGTCGGACAGGGGAGGCCTACGAGCAGTACTTC. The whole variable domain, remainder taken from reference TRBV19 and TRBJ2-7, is DGGITQSPKYLFRKEGQNVTLSCEQNLNHDAMYWYRQDPGQGLRLIYYSQIVNDFQKGDIAEGYSVSREKKESFPLTVTSAQKNPTAFYLCASSRTGEAYEQYFGPGTRLTVT.

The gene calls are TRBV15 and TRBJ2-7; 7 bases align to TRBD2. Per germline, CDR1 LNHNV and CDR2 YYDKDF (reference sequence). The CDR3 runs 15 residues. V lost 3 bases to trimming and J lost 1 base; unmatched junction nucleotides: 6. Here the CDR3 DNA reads TGTGCCACCAGCAGCCCGTCTAGCGGTTCCTACGAGCAGTACTTC. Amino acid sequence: CATSSPSSGSYEQYF.

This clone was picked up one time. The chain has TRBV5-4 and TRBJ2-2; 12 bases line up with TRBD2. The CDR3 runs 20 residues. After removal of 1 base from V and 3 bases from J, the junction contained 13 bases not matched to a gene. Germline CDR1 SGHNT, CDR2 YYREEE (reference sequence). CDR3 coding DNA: TGTGCCAGCAGCTTGCCCCCAGGGCAGCTAGCGGGAGGGCACACCGGGGAGCTGTTTTTT. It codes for CASSLPPGQLAGGHTGELFF. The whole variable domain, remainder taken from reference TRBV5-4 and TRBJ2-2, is ETGVTQSPTHLIKTRGQQVTLRCSSQSGHNTVSWYQQALGQGPQFIFQYYREEENGRGNFPPRFSGLQFPNYSSELNVNALELDDSALYLCASSLPPGQLAGGHTGELFFGEGSRLTVL.

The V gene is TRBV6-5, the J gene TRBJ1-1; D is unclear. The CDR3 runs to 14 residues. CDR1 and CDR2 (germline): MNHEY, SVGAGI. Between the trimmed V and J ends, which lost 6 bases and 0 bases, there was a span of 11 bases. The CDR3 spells CASRIGRMNTEAFF. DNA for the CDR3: TGTGCCAGCAGAATTGGTCGAATGAACACTGAAGCTTTCTTT.

Here the CDR3 DNA reads TGTGCCAGTAAACGATCAGGCACCTACGAGCAGTACTTC. Protein sequence: CASKRSGTYEQYF. This chain links TRBV19 with TRBJ2-7; D remains unclear. The germline V and J ends were trimmed by 7 bases and 2 bases, with 12 bases remaining between them. The CDR3 covers 13 residues. Germline V gives CDR1 LNHDA, CDR2 SQIVND (reference sequence).

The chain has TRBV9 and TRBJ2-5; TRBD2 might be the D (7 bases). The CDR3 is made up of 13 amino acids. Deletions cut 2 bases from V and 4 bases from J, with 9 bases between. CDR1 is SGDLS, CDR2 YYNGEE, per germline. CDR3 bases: TGTGCCAGCAGCGTGGGGGGGGCAGAGACCCAGTACTTC. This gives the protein CASSVGGAETQYF.

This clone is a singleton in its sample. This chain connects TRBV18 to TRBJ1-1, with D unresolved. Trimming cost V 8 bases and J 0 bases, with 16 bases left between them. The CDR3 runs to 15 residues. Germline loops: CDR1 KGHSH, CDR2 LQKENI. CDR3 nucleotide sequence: TGTGCCAGCCGGAGGCCGGCAGGCCTGAACACTGAAGCTTTCTTT. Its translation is CASRRPAGLNTEAFF.

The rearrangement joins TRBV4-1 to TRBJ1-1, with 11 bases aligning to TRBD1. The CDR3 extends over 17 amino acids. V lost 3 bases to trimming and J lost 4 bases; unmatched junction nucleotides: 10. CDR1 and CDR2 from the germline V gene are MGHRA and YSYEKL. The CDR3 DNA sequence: TGCGCCAGCAGCCAGGAAGGGTGGACAGGGGGCTCCACTGAAGCTTTCTTT. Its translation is CASSQEGWTGGSTEAFF.

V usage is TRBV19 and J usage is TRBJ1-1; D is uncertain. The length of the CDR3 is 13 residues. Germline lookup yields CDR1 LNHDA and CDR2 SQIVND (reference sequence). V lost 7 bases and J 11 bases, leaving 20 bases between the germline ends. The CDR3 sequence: CASISFTTPVAFF. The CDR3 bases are TGTGCCAGTATTTCGTTTACCACCCCTGTGGCTTTCTTT.

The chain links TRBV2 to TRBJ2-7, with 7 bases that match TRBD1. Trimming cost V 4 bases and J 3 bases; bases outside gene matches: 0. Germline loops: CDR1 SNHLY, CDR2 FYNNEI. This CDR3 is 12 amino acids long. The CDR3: CASSGDSYEQYF. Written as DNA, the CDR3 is TGTGCCAGCAGTGGGGACAGCTACGAGCAGTACTTC. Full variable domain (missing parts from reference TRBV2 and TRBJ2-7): EPEVTQTPSHQVTQMGQEVILRCVPISNHLYFYWYRQILGQKVEFLVSFYNNEISEKSEIFDDQFSVERPDGSNFTLKIRSTKLEDSAMYFCASSGDSYEQYFGPGTRLTVT.

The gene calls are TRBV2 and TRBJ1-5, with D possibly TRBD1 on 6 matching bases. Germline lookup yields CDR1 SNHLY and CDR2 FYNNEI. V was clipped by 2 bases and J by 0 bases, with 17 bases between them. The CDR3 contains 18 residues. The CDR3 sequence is CASSERGATSFSNQPQHF. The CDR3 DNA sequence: TGTGCCAGCAGTGAACGGGGGGCGACCTCCTTTAGCAATCAGCCCCAGCATTTT.

The CDR3 here is CASSPRARGDGYTF. The CDR3 nucleotides are TGCGCCAGCAGCCCCAGGGCCCGTGGGGATGGCTACACCTTC. The genes are TRBV5-1 and TRBJ1-2; D may be TRBD1 (5 bases). Germline values: CDR1 SGHRS, CDR2 YFSETQ. V was shortened by 4 bases and J by 6 bases, with 16 bases between the two germline ends. The CDR3 loop spans 14 amino acids.

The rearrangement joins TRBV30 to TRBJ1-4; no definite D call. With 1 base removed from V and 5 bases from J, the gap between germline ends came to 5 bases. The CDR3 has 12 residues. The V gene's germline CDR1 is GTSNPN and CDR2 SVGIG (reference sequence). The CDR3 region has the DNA TGTGCCTGGAGTGGCTCGAATGAAAAACTGTTTTTT. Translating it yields CAWSGSNEKLFF.